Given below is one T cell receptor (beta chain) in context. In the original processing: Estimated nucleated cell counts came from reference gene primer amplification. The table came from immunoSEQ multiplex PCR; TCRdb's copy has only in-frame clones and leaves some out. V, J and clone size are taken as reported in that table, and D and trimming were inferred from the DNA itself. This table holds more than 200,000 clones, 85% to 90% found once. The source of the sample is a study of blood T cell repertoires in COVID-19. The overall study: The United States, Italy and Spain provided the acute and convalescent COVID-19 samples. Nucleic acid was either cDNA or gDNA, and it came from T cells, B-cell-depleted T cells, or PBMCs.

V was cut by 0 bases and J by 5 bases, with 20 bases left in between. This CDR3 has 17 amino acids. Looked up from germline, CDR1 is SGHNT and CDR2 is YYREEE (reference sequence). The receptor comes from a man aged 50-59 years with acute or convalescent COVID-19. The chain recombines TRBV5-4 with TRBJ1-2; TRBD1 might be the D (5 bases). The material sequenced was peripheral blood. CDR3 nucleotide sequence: TGTGCCAGCAGCTTGGCCCCCCAAGTAGGGGATGGGTATGGCTACACCTTC. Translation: CASSLAPQVGDGYGYTF.